These 10 T cell receptor beta chains came from one sample sequenced in a study of post-analysis software for immune sequencing data. Findings and caveats of the study: In patients, TRBV5-6, TRBV5-1 and TRBV20-1 belonged to roughly 5 TRBV segments found more frequently than in controls.

Unique molecular identifiers were present in the TCR beta cDNA libraries. TCRdb recomputed calls from the PCR reads with MiXCR, one row per CDR3 protein. There are roughly 600,000 distinct CDR3 sequences in the sample; roughly 47% occur only once, and under 2% lies in the top ten. The antigens for these receptors are not known. Sample: blood. These receptors were taken from a girl aged 10 to 17 with multiple sclerosis.

A few counts support this clonotype. The DNA of the CDR3 is TGCAGTGCTAGAGGGGGATTTGAAGTGGTGAGGGCCGCCCAAGAGACCCAGTACTTC. Translation: CSARGGFEVVRAAQETQYF. The V call is TRBV20-1, the J call TRBJ2-5; possibly TRBD2 for D (5 bases). The CDR3 has 19 amino acids. Germline V lookup: CDR1 DFQATT, CDR2 SNEGSKA (reference sequence). V lost 1 base, J lost 1 base, and 25 bases lay in between.

This clonotype occurred a few times. Here the CDR3 DNA reads TGCAGTGCTAGAAGCCCTAGCGGGAAATACGAGCAGTACTTC. It codes for CSARSPSGKYEQYF. The J gene is TRBJ2-5, the V gene TRBV20-1; TRBD2 agrees at 9 bases. Gene TRBJ2-7 matches the end of the DNA better, so the J call may be wrong. In germline, CDR1 is DFQATT, CDR2 SNEGSKA (reference sequence). The CDR3 length is 14 residues.

This clonotype has a handful of counts. This chain uses TRBV29-1 with TRBJ2-7, with 9 bases that match TRBD2. CDR1 SQVTM and CDR2 ANQGSEA come from the germline V gene. The CDR3 is 15 amino acids. J gave up 0 bases and V 3 bases, and 6 bases lay outside the gene matches. This CDR3 is CSVELAGTHSYEQYF. CDR3 nucleotides: TGCAGCGTTGAGCTAGCGGGGACCCACTCCTACGAGCAGTACTTC.

This clonotype was observed once. V and J are TRBV20-1 and TRBJ2-7, with 7 bases aligning to TRBD2. This CDR3 contains 16 residues. The germline CDR1 and CDR2 sequences are DFQATT and SNEGSKA (reference sequence). The J segment lost 2 bases and the V segment lost 0 bases, leaving 10 bases of the junction unmatched. CDR3 protein: CSAREAGAGFPYEQYF. CDR3 in DNA: TGCAGTGCTAGAGAGGCTGGAGCGGGATTTCCCTACGAGCAGTACTTC.

Details on this clonotype: A read error may produce the germline difference seen at one junction end. The chain couples TRBV6-5 to TRBJ1-2, with 7 bases fitting TRBD1. Germline V lookup: CDR1 MNHEY, CDR2 SVGAGI. The CDR3 is made up of 14 amino acids. The CDR3: CASGYRGSNYGYTF. Written as DNA, the CDR3 is TGTGCCAGCGGTTACAGGGGTTCTAACTATGGCTACACCTTC.

J is TRBJ2-7 and V is TRBV5-1, with 7 bases aligning to TRBD1. V shed 0 bases and J 7 bases; nucleotides not matched to a gene: 4. The germline V gene encodes CDR1 SGHRS and CDR2 YFSETQ. This CDR3 contains 13 residues. CDR3 region: CASSLVTGDEQYF. The CDR3 nucleotides read TGCGCCAGCAGCTTGGTAACAGGGGATGAGCAGTACTTC.

This chain uses TRBV10-3 with TRBJ1-1; D uncertain. Germline CDR1 ENHRY, CDR2 SYGVKD. The V and J ends lost 2 bases and 8 bases respectively, with 9 bases between them. This CDR3 has 12 residues. CDR3 nucleotides: TGTGCCATCAGTGAGGGTTCGGGGGAAGCTTTCTTT. Amino acid sequence: CAISEGSGEAFF.

This clonotype was detected ten times or more. The J gene is TRBJ2-3, the V gene TRBV29-1, with D uncertain. CDR1 and CDR2 from the germline V gene are SQVTM and ANQGSEA. Trimming shortened V by 2 bases and J by 2 bases, and 2 bases separated the two germline ends. The CDR3 sequence is 11 residues long. DNA of the CDR3: TGCAGCGTTGAACCCACAGATACGCAGTATTTT. Residues: CSVEPTDTQYF.

The chain uses TRBV24-1 and TRBJ2-4; D gene unclear. The V gene lost 9 bases and the J gene lost 6 bases, with 8 bases spanning the gap. The CDR3 loop spans 11 amino acids. Germline CDR1 KGHDR, CDR2 SFDVKD. The CDR3 region is CATADRNIQYF. The CDR3 DNA is TGTGCCACCGCCGATCGAAACATTCAGTACTTC.

The chain joins TRBV6-5 to TRBJ2-5; D unresolved. V gave up 0 bases and J gave up 1 base, with 6 bases separating them. The CDR3 has 14 residues. The germline V gene encodes CDR1 MNHEY and CDR2 SVGAGI. CDR3 sequence reads: CASSYSRGQETQYF. In DNA form, the CDR3 reads TGTGCCAGCAGTTACTCGAGAGGCCAAGAGACCCAGTACTTC.